These T cell receptor beta chains were read from a single sample in a study of human CD8 memory T cell subsets. TCRdb reprocessed the 5' RACE reads, keeping one entry per CDR3 protein, no DNA. Seen in this sample are roughly 5,000 distinct CDR3 sequences; the ten most common clones hold around 33%. The sequencing sample was made of CD8+ effector memory T cells (TEM) sorted from PBMCs. These receptors were obtained from a human donor in good health. CDR3s include the opening cysteine and the closing phenylalanine or tryptophan. Fields, in order: V gene, J gene, clone size, CDR3 protein. Only part of the rows carry a size: once, few, many, or a class if the clone is expanded.

>TRBV4-1|TRBJ2-7|-
CASSQYREQYF
>TRBV28|TRBJ1-2|medium-sized
CASSLSGTPGYTF
>TRBV7-8|TRBJ2-7|medium-sized
CASSPAGGRASYEQYF
>TRBV21-1|TRBJ2-1|-
CASSTPGVTYNEQFF
>TRBV6-5|TRBJ2-7|-
CASSLQGRQGAYEQYF
>TRBV25-1|TRBJ2-2|-
CASSEYGQGDTGELFF
>TRBV11-3|TRBJ2-5|-
CASSSYSNRGPKTQYF
>TRBV11-2|TRBJ1-2|-
CASSLGYRTRLKRGYGYTF
>TRBV9|TRBJ2-1|-
CASSDFREPYNEQFF
>TRBV19|TRBJ2-2|-
CASSSRTSGRAHTGELFF
>TRBV4-1|TRBJ1-6|medium-sized
CASSLGGLDNSPLHF
>TRBV7-7|TRBJ1-2|-
CASSPWTGAAIGYTF
>TRBV2|TRBJ2-5|medium-sized
CASKYRDQETQYF
>TRBV7-8|TRBJ1-2|medium-sized
CASSSDSYGYTF
>TRBV4-1|TRBJ2-7|-
CASSQRDVAYEQYF
>TRBV5-1|TRBJ2-3|medium-sized
CASSLAEDTQYF
>TRBV20-1|TRBJ2-7|-
CSATTSGSVYEQYF
>TRBV20-1|TRBJ2-1|-
CSAWTTYNEQFF
>TRBV19|TRBJ1-1|medium-sized
CASSITNVATGTEAFF
>TRBV7-8|TRBJ2-1|-
CASTSGLNNEQFF
>TRBV30|TRBJ1-1|-
CAWSMSQDTEAFF
>TRBV4-1|TRBJ2-1|medium-sized
CASSQDWGYEQFF
>TRBV12-3/TRBV12-4|TRBJ2-5|large
CASSSGTGEETQYF
>TRBV27|TRBJ2-1|-
CASSLGKGFYNEQFF
>TRBV20-1|TRBJ2-7|-
CSARVGYEQYF
>TRBV6-6|TRBJ2-3|-
CASSYWGLAGYTQYF
>TRBV4-1|TRBJ1-2|medium-sized
CASSQPGTAGRGYTF
>TRBV24-1|TRBJ2-1|medium-sized
CATSDPGGTYNEQFF
>TRBV7-3|TRBJ2-1|-
CASSLNSEAYNEQFF
>TRBV6-5|TRBJ2-1|-
CASTPGIYNEQFF
>TRBV6-1|TRBJ2-3|-
CASRPSDLDTDTQYF
>TRBV20-1|TRBJ1-2|medium-sized
CSARDGNYGYTF
>TRBV15|TRBJ1-4|medium-sized
CATSRGQGEEKLFF
>TRBV15|TRBJ2-3|medium-sized
CATSRTSDTDTQYF
>TRBV5-6|TRBJ2-7|medium-sized
CASSLAGGLTYEQYF
>TRBV9|TRBJ2-1|-
CASNPGYNEQFF
>TRBV14|TRBJ2-7|-
CASSGTGVLYEQYF
>TRBV9|TRBJ2-3|-
CASSVEGGTDTQYF
>TRBV5-4|TRBJ2-1|-
CASSLVSEQFF
>TRBV28|TRBJ2-3|-
CASSLGSSTDTQYF
>TRBV27|TRBJ1-5|-
CASSAGPSNQPQHF
>TRBV12-3/TRBV12-4|TRBJ2-7|-
CASSFGGYEQYF
>TRBV23-1|TRBJ1-2|medium-sized
CARRIRPNYGYTF
>TRBV7-9|TRBJ1-4|-
CASSSPRTRNEKLFF
>TRBV28|TRBJ2-1|-
CASSFRQGIYNEQFF
>TRBV4-1|TRBJ2-7|medium-sized
CASSYATDYEQYF
>TRBV9|TRBJ2-1|-
CASSDTSYNEQFF
>TRBV6-5|TRBJ2-2|medium-sized
CASSYIQTTGELFF
>TRBV29-1|TRBJ2-7|-
CSVVWGIGYEQYF
>TRBV29-1|TRBJ1-2|-
CSVDLSGFNYGYTF
>TRBV27|TRBJ2-7|-
CATAGLQGASEQYF
>TRBV28|TRBJ2-2|-
CASSLSTGELFF
>TRBV27|TRBJ2-7|medium-sized
CASSLKTGSYEQYF
>TRBV9|TRBJ1-2|medium-sized
CASSVGGDYGYTF
>TRBV5-4|TRBJ2-7|-
CASSWDRGSGEQYF
>TRBV2|TRBJ2-7|-
CASSVLDEQYF
>TRBV12-3/TRBV12-4|TRBJ2-2|-
CASSCIRDGNTGELFF
>TRBV11-2|TRBJ2-3|-
CASSESGDTQYF